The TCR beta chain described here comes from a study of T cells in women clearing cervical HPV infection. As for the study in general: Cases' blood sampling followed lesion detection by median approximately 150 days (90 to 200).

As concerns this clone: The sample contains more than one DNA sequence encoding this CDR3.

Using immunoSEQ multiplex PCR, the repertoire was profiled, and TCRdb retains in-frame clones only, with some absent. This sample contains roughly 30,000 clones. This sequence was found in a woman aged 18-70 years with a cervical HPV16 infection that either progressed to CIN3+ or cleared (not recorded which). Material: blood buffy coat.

The sequenced CDR3 bases are TGTGCCAGCAGCATAATCAACAGGGTTTCCTGGAACTATGGC. This encodes CASSIINRVSWNYG. The entire CDR3 protein is CASSIINRVSWNYGYTF. The rearrangement uses TRBV7-7 and TRBJ1-2, with D possibly being TRBD1 (6 bases). The sequence runs out 3 residues before the end of the CDR3; the remainder is reconstructed from the germline J gene. The CDR3 runs to 17 residues. The V end lost 5 bases, the J end lost 2 bases, and 21 bases lay between the germline ends. Germline lookup yields CDR1 SSHAT and CDR2 FNYEAQ (reference sequence).